The 30 T cell receptor beta chains below come from one sample, sequenced in a study of T cell responses to AZD1222 COVID-19 vaccine. This table comes from immunoSEQ multiplex PCR, and its TCRdb copy is limited to in-frame clones, with some not included. The data show under 200,000 clones, roughly 89% seen once. Sequenced here: peripheral blood, sampled on day 0 of AZD1222 vaccination. The receptor set was obtained from an adult in good health.

The CDR3 bases are TGTGCCAGCAGCTATCCGGGACAGGGCCGCTACGAGCAGTACTTC. Translated: CASSYPGQGRYEQYF. The V call is TRBV11-2, the J call TRBJ2-7, with TRBD1 matching over 9 bases. After removal of 4 bases from V and 3 bases from J, the junction contained 7 bases not matched to a gene. The CDR3 runs to 15 residues. Germline CDR1 is SGHAT and CDR2 is FQNNGV.

The chain employs TRBV25-1 and TRBJ1-2; D call uncertain. Germline lookup yields CDR1 MGHDK and CDR2 SYGVNS. This CDR3 has 13 amino acids. The V end lost 5 bases, the J end lost 0 bases, and 7 bases lay between the germline ends. The CDR3 sequence: CASSMGTNYGYTF. The CDR3 DNA follows: TGTGCCAGCAGTATGGGAACTAACTATGGCTACACCTTC.

The chain employs TRBV19 and TRBJ1-6, with 7 positions matching TRBD1. Germline assignment: CDR1 LNHDA and CDR2 SQIVND (reference sequence). The CDR3 consists of 13 residues. V was clipped by 6 bases and J by 8 bases; unmatched bases: 4. The CDR3 here is CASRQGFDSPLHF. In DNA, the CDR3 is TGTGCCAGTAGACAGGGGTTCGATTCACCCCTCCACTTT.

Concerning this clone: The junction and the germline gene differ at one end; a read error may be behind it. The chain joins TRBV11-3 to TRBJ1-2, with a possible D match to TRBD1 (5 bases). Germline V gene sequence: CDR1 SGHNT, CDR2 YENEEA. The CDR3 totals 13 residues. In DNA, the CDR3 is TGTGCCAGCAGCTCCACATACCTCCGGACAAAATTTTTC. Amino acids: CASSSTYLRTKFF. Based on the CDR3 plus reference TRBV11-3 and TRBJ1-2, the full variable domain is EAGVVQSPRYKIIEKKQPVAFWCNPISGHNTLYWYLQNLGQGPELLIRYENEEAVDDSQLPKDRFSAERLKGVDSTLKIQPAELGDSAVYLCASSSTYLRTKFFGSGTRLTVV.

This chain joins TRBV9 and TRBJ2-5, with 16 bases lining up with TRBD2. The CDR3 loop spans 18 amino acids. V lost 3 bases to trimming and J lost 4 bases; unmatched junction nucleotides: 9. Germline CDR1 is SGDLS and CDR2 is YYNGEE. The CDR3 bases are TGTGCCAGCAGCGATGGGACTAGCGGGGGGGCACCCGTAGAGACCCAGTACTTC. This translates into CASSDGTSGGAPVETQYF.

This clone has only one observation. The chain combines TRBV7-9 with TRBJ2-1, with D perhaps given as TRBD1 or TRBD2 (7 bases each). The ends were cut back, 5 bases at V and 12 bases at J, with 23 bases in the middle. The V gene's germline CDR1 is SEHNR and CDR2 FQNEAQ (reference sequence). CDR3 length: 15 residues. For the CDR3, the DNA is TGTGCCAGCAGCCCAGGGGGGGAGGGCCGCCCGGGGCAGTTCTTC. It encodes CASSPGGEGRPGQFF.

The V call is TRBV7-9, the J call TRBJ1-1; D ambiguous. Germline values: CDR1 SEHNR, CDR2 FQNEAQ (reference sequence). V lost 0 bases and J lost 1, with 6 bases in between. The CDR3 is 14 amino acids. CDR3 loop: CASSLAAGNTEAFF. The CDR3 region has the DNA TGTGCCAGCAGCTTAGCGGCAGGGAACACTGAAGCTTTCTTT.

The chain joins TRBV27 to TRBJ1-6; D remains unclear. Trimming left V 5 bases short and J 7 bases short, with 9 bases between. The CDR3 spans 13 residues. Germline CDR1 reads MNHEY; CDR2 reads SMNVEV (reference sequence). CDR3 residues: CASSRSSNSPLHF. In DNA form, the CDR3 reads TGTGCCAGCAGTAGGAGCAGCAATTCACCCCTCCACTTT.

This chain links TRBV6-5 with TRBJ1-2; D uncertain. Germline V CDR1 and CDR2: MNHEY, SVGAGI. V dropped 5 bases and J dropped 4 bases, with 11 bases sitting between them. The CDR3 loop spans 13 amino acids. Here the CDR3 DNA reads TGTGCCAGCAGTCCACAGCGTTCCTATGGCTACACCTTC. Its translation: CASSPQRSYGYTF.

The chain uses TRBV4-1 and TRBJ1-1, with a possible D match to TRBD1 (5 bases). CDR3 length: 18 amino acids. The germline V gene has CDR1 MGHRA and CDR2 YSYEKL. V dropped 7 bases and J dropped 4 bases, with 28 bases sitting between them. CDR3 in DNA: TGCGCCAGCACCCCCAATCAGAGGGGTAGGATAATTGGCACTGAAGCTTTCTTT. This gives the protein CASTPNQRGRIIGTEAFF.

In its sample, this clone was seen once. The rearrangement joins TRBV6-1 to TRBJ1-5; a possible D gene is TRBD1 (5 bases). Trimming removed 1 base from V and 2 bases from J, with 9 bases in between. CDR3 size: 15 residues. Germline V gene data show CDR1 as MNHNS and CDR2 as SASEGT. For the CDR3, the DNA is TGTGCCAGCAGTGAAGTGGAACAGGGCAATCAGCCCCAGCATTTT. It translates to CASSEVEQGNQPQHF.

V and J are TRBV19 and TRBJ1-2; 7 bases line up with TRBD1. The V segment lost 4 bases and the J segment 2 bases; nucleotides outside the gene matches: 4. Germline V gene data show CDR1 as LNHDA and CDR2 as SQIVND (reference sequence). The CDR3 spans 14 residues. CDR3 sequence: CASSTTGLNYGYTF. Written as DNA, the CDR3 is TGTGCCAGTAGTACGACAGGGCTCAACTATGGCTACACCTTC.

V gene TRBV19 combines with J gene TRBJ2-1, with 7 bases aligning to TRBD1. Per germline, CDR1 LNHDA and CDR2 SQIVND (reference sequence). The V gene end was trimmed by 3 bases and the J gene end by 3 bases; junction bases not matched to a gene: 5. The CDR3 is 15 residues long. This chain's CDR3 is CASSIGDSLYNEQFF. For the CDR3, the DNA is TGTGCCAGTAGTATTGGGGACAGCCTCTACAATGAGCAGTTCTTC.

This sequence joins TRBV9 and TRBJ2-3; D call uncertain. From germline, CDR1 is SGDLS and CDR2 YYNGEE. This CDR3 is built from 16 residues. The V end lost 0 bases, the J end lost 0 bases, and 11 bases lay between the germline ends. The DNA for the CDR3 is TGTGCCAGCAGCGTAGCCCGAAGAGGAAGCACAGATACGCAGTATTTT. Its protein is CASSVARRGSTDTQYF.

The chain joins TRBV5-1 to TRBJ2-5; 7 bases map to TRBD2. Germline CDR1 is SGHRS and CDR2 is YFSETQ. J lost 4 bases, V lost 1 base, and 4 bases had no gene match. The CDR3 extends over 14 amino acids. The CDR3 DNA reads TGCGCCAGCAGCTTGAAGCGGGATGGAGAGACCCAGTACTTC. This translates into CASSLKRDGETQYF.

This sequence joins TRBV3-1 (or the pseudogene TRBV3-2) and TRBJ1-3; D is uncertain. The CDR3 has 11 residues. Germline V gene sequence: CDR1 LGHDT, CDR2 YNNKEL (reference sequence). V was trimmed by 4 bases and J by 6 bases, leaving 4 bases between them. CDR3 coding DNA: TGTGCCAGCAGCCGAGTAAACACCATATATTTT. Protein product: CASSRVNTIYF.

V is TRBV7-9 and J is TRBJ2-7, with 9 bases lining up with TRBD1. Germline CDR1 reads SEHNR; CDR2 reads FQNEAQ (reference sequence). The CDR3 consists of 17 residues. Trimming cost V 4 bases and J 3 bases; bases outside gene matches: 13. The CDR3 region has the DNA TGTGCCAGCAGCTCCCGGGACAGGGCGATTTTAGGCTACGAGCAGTACTTC. As protein: CASSSRDRAILGYEQYF.

V gene TRBV19 combines with J gene TRBJ2-1; D remains unclear. The CDR3 has 13 amino acids. CDR1 and CDR2 (germline): LNHDA, SQIVND (reference sequence). V was cut by 6 bases and J by 0 bases, with 6 bases left in between. CDR3 region: CASRATSYNEQFF. The DNA of the CDR3 is TGTGCCAGTAGGGCGACCTCCTACAATGAGCAGTTCTTC. The full variable domain, its missing parts supplied by reference TRBV19 and TRBJ2-1, is DGGITQSPKYLFRKEGQNVTLSCEQNLNHDAMYWYRQDPGQGLRLIYYSQIVNDFQKGDIAEGYSVSREKKESFPLTVTSAQKNPTAFYLCASRATSYNEQFFGPGTRLTVL.

In this sample, this clone turned up once. This chain joins TRBV18 and TRBJ2-5; D ambiguous. Between the trimmed V and J ends, which lost 3 bases and 3 bases, there was a span of 8 bases. The CDR3 loop spans 13 amino acids. CDR1 and CDR2 from the germline V gene are KGHSH and LQKENI. CDR3 in amino acids: CASSPYTEETQYF. CDR3 DNA: TGTGCCAGCTCACCGTATACGGAAGAGACCCAGTACTTC.

The rearrangement joins TRBV6-5 to TRBJ1-1; D possibly corresponds to TRBD1 (5 bases). Germline assignment: CDR1 MNHEY and CDR2 SVGAGI. Trimming removed 6 bases at V and 6 bases at J, with 14 bases between. This CDR3 is 13 amino acids long. The CDR3 is CASSEPGRAEAFF. CDR3 DNA: TGTGCCAGCAGCGAGCCAGGGAGGGCTGAAGCTTTCTTT.

V gene TRBV5-8 combines with J gene TRBJ1-5, with TRBD1 as a possible D gene (5 bases). Between the trimmed V and J ends, which lost 1 base and 0 bases, there was a span of 14 bases. The length of the CDR3 is 17 residues. Per germline, CDR1 SGHTS and CDR2 YDEGEE. CDR3 residues: CASSLWGRGYSNQPQHF. The CDR3 nucleotides read TGTGCCAGCAGCTTGTGGGGCCGAGGTTATAGCAATCAGCCCCAGCATTTT.

The V gene is TRBV7-8, the J gene TRBJ2-7; no definite D call. V lost 2 bases and J 2 bases, leaving 7 bases between the germline ends. This CDR3 region has 13 residues. CDR1 and CDR2 from the germline V gene are SGHVS and FQNEAQ. The CDR3 loop is CASSLTATYEQYF. CDR3 bases: TGTGCCAGCAGCTTAACAGCCACCTACGAGCAGTACTTC. The full variable domain, its missing parts supplied by reference TRBV7-8 and TRBJ2-7, is GAGVSQSPRYKVAKRGQDVALRCDPISGHVSLFWYQQALGQGPEFLTYFQNEAQLDKSGLPSDRFFAERPEGSVSTLKIQRTQQEDSAVYLCASSLTATYEQYFGPGTRLTVT.

This clone was seen a single time. The chain is built from TRBV18 and TRBJ2-1; 7 nucleotides agree with TRBD2. Per the germline V gene, CDR1 is KGHSH and CDR2 is LQKENI. The CDR3 length is 16 residues. The J segment lost 0 bases and the V segment lost 0 bases, leaving 2 bases of the junction unmatched. CDR3 protein: CASSPPRTSSYNEQFF. The CDR3 nucleotides are TGTGCCAGCTCACCACCTCGGACTAGCTCCTACAATGAGCAGTTCTTC.

This sequence joins TRBV27 and TRBJ1-6, with D perhaps matching TRBD1 (5 bases). This CDR3 comprises 15 residues. V gave up 6 bases and J gave up 10 bases, with 19 bases separating them. Germline assignment: CDR1 MNHEY and CDR2 SMNVEV (reference sequence). The CDR3 DNA reads TGTGCCAGCAGGAGGCAGGGAAGTTTGGGATCACCCCTCCACTTT. Encoded protein: CASRRQGSLGSPLHF.

The V and J genes are TRBV5-8 and TRBJ2-1; a weak D match, TRBD2 (6 bases). The CDR3 totals 16 residues. CDR1 is SGHTS and CDR2 is YDEGEE in the germline V gene. V shed 4 bases and J shed 3 bases, with 17 bases lying between them. The CDR3 DNA reads TGTGCCAGCAGCCCCACCGGAGGGCCCGGCTACAATGAGCAGTTCTTC. It encodes CASSPTGGPGYNEQFF.

This chain uses TRBV2 with TRBJ2-2, with TRBD1 as a possible D gene (6 bases). Deletions cut 5 bases from V and 1 base from J, with 14 bases between. CDR1 is SNHLY, CDR2 FYNNEI, per germline. The CDR3 runs to 16 residues. The CDR3 here is CASSKTGLGNTGELFF. The CDR3 DNA reads TGTGCCAGCAGTAAAACAGGGTTGGGGAACACCGGGGAGCTGTTTTTT. Full variable domain (remainder filled in from reference TRBV2 and TRBJ2-2): EPEVTQTPSHQVTQMGQEVILRCVPISNHLYFYWYRQILGQKVEFLVSFYNNEISEKSEIFDDQFSVERPDGSNFTLKIRSTKLEDSAMYFCASSKTGLGNTGELFFGEGSRLTVL.

The CDR3 nucleotides read TGTGCCAGCTCCGGCGGAGCCTACAATGAGCAGTTCTTC. Translating gives CASSGGAYNEQFF. The rearrangement joins TRBV18 to TRBJ2-1; D not certain. CDR3 length equals 13 residues. In germline, CDR1 is KGHSH, CDR2 LQKENI. Trimming took 6 bases from V and 2 from J, leaving 8 bases between them.

The chain uses TRBV9 and TRBJ2-2; D gene unclear. The germline V gene encodes CDR1 SGDLS and CDR2 YYNGEE. The CDR3 covers 15 residues. The germline V and J ends were trimmed by 0 bases and 0 bases, with 6 bases remaining between them. The CDR3 reads CASSVGQTNTGELFF. Here the CDR3 DNA reads TGTGCCAGCAGCGTAGGCCAAACGAACACCGGGGAGCTGTTTTTT.

The chain links TRBV7-3 to TRBJ2-3; 11 nucleotides match TRBD1. CDR1 is SGHTA, CDR2 FQGTGA, per germline. With 7 bases clipped from V and 0 bases from J, the junction kept 9 bases outside the gene matches. The CDR3 loop spans 17 amino acids. CDR3 loop: CASNNGQGAYSTDTQYF. The CDR3 DNA is TGTGCCAGCAACAATGGACAGGGGGCCTATAGCACAGATACGCAGTATTTT. The whole variable domain, remainder taken from reference TRBV7-3 and TRBJ2-3, is GAGVSQTPSNKVTEKGKYVELRCDPISGHTALYWYRQSLGQGPEFLIYFQGTGAADDSGLPNDRFFAVRPEGSVSTLKIQRTERGDSAVYLCASNNGQGAYSTDTQYFGPGTRLTVL.

The rearrangement links TRBV6-5 to TRBJ1-6; TRBD1 is a possible D gene (6 bases). Germline CDR1 MNHEY, CDR2 SVGAGI. V shed 4 bases and J shed 6 bases, with 13 bases lying between them. The CDR3 is made up of 15 amino acids. CDR3 bases: TGTGCCAGCAGTTCAAGGGTACAGGGTAATTCACCCCTCCACTTT. Residues: CASSSRVQGNSPLHF.